The clone carrying this T cell receptor (beta chain) has just a few counts. Its antigen is undetermined. The sample comes from a study of T cells after yellow fever vaccination. Study-wide findings and caveats: Shared CD4/CD8 clonotypes were a small share, likely from convergent recombination. Booster samples showed a return of most primary-vaccination clones (roughly 95% CD4, over 70% CD8).

The study made its TCR cDNA through 5'RACE template switching. That step introduced a universal primer site along with UMIs. In TCRdb, the 5' RACE reads were re-called with MiXCR into one record per CDR3 protein. Here the sample spans around 610,000 distinct CDR3 sequences, approximately 12% being singletons. Sequencing used PBMCs, obtained on the day of the yellow fever booster vaccination. The TCR sequence derives from a man aged 25-45 years who received the YFV17D yellow fever vaccine.

The DNA for the CDR3 is TGTGCCAGCAGTTCCCGGGCAGGGACCCAAGAGACCCAGTACTTC. Translated: CASSSRAGTQETQYF. V usage is TRBV11-2 and J usage is TRBJ2-5; perhaps D is TRBD1 or TRBD2 (5 bases each). Germline values: CDR1 SGHAT, CDR2 FQNNGV. Trimming shortened V by 6 bases and J by 1 base, and 15 bases separated the two germline ends. This CDR3 has 15 amino acids.